This T cell receptor beta chain was identified in a study of CD8+CD57+ T cells in acquired aplastic anemia. The template for TCR beta VDJ and CDR3 sequence profiling was genomic DNA. TCRdb processed the reads anew with MiXCR; each CDR3 protein has one entry. The table includes approximately 32,000 distinct CDR3 sequences, around 82% detected once. Worth noting for this clonotype: What it binds is not known.

Findings of the study overall: The same twenty-nine CD8+ CDR3 sequences occurred in patients and in controls.

Trimming removed 5 bases at V and 7 bases at J, with 8 bases between. The CDR3 totals 11 residues. Germline V gene sequence: CDR1 SGHTA, CDR2 FQGNSA. V is TRBV7-2 and J is TRBJ1-2; D ambiguous. This TCR was sampled from a human donor in good health, serving as a control. The sample comprised sorted CD4+, CD8+, or CD8+CD57+ T cells (not recorded which) from PBMCs. Here the CDR3 DNA reads TGTGCCAGCAGCCCCCTGCGTGGCTACACCTTC. Its protein is CASSPLRGYTF.